What follows describes a single TCR beta chain. Its antigen is as yet unknown. The genes and germline here are from mouse. These data are taken from a study of tissue T cells after allogeneic stem cell transplantation. The repertoire was sequenced with immunoSEQ multiplex PCR; TCRdb's copy has only in-frame clones and lacks some. The sample records about 22,000 clones, 72% being singletons. Overall study results and limits: Few T cell clones were shared across patients, but motif clusters showed tissue-specific shared signatures. Within patients, tissue anatomy strongly shaped TCR repertoire composition.

The sequencing sample was made of spleen. The origin of this receptor is a female BALB/c mouse in good health. The strain is characterized by the MHC haplotype H2-d.

The CDR3: CASSLRTTGNTLYF. Partial CDR3 DNA: TGTGCCAGCAGTCTACGGACAACTGGAAATACGCTCTAT. The genes are TRBV24 and TRBJ1-3; D is perhaps TRBD1 (5 bases). The read ends 1 residue early relative to the CDR3; the germline J gene fills the gap. With 3 bases removed from V and 2 bases from J, the gap between germline ends came to 8 bases. From germline, CDR1 is KGHTA and CDR2 FRNEEI. The CDR3 length is 14 residues.